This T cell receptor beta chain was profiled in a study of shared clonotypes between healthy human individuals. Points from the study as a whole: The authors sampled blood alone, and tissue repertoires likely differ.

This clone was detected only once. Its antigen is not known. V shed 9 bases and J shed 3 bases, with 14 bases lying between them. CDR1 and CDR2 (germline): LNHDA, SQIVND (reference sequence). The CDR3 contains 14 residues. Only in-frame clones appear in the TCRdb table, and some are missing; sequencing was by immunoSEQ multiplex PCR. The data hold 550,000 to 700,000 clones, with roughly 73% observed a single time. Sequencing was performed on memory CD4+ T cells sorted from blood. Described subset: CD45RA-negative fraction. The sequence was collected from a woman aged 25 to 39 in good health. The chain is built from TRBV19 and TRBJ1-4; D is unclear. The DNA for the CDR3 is TGTGCCAGCCGCGAAGGAGGGTCTAATGAAAAACTGTTTTTT. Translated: CASREGGSNEKLFF.